These T cell receptor beta chains were read from a single sample in a study of early T cells in non-severe SARS-CoV-2 infection. In TCRdb, the 5' RACE reads were re-called with MiXCR into one record per CDR3 protein. This table has 60,000 to 75,000 distinct CDR3 sequences, about 4.9% appearing once. The sequencing used whole blood, collected at baseline. The receptors were sampled from an adult who was a healthcare worker with PCR-confirmed SARS-CoV-2 infection or an uninfected control (not recorded which). The donor label of this sample is uncertain. Each CDR3 is given with its conserved first and last residue. Fields, in order: D gene, V gene, clone size, J gene, CDR3 protein, CDR3 DNA. A D gene is named only where the DNA matches it firmly. Part of the rows lack a size; the others show once, few, many or a class for expanded clones.

>.|TRBV20-1|many|TRBJ2-7
CSASRASSGGDEQYF
TGCAGTGCTAGTCGTGCCTCATCGGGGGGCGACGAGCAGTACTTC
>TRBD1|TRBV6-2/TRBV6-3|many|TRBJ1-1
CASSPQGAGNTEAFF
TGTGCCAGCAGTCCACAGGGGGCAGGGAACACTGAAGCTTTCTTT
>TRBD1|TRBV20-1|many|TRBJ1-1
CSAGTGRTTEAFF
TGCAGTGCCGGGACAGGCCGAACAACTGAAGCTTTCTTT
>.|TRBV9|many|TRBJ2-2
CASSGDGFPRDTGELFF
TGTGCCAGCAGCGGGGACGGTTTCCCGCGGGACACCGGGGAGCTGTTTTTT
>.|TRBV10-3|few|TRBJ1-3
CAISRDKSSGNTIYF
TGTGCCATCAGCCGGGACAAAAGCTCTGGAAACACCATATATTTT
>TRBD2|TRBV9|.|TRBJ2-3
CASSVSLALDTQYF
TGTGCCAGCAGCGTATCACTAGCGCTAGATACGCAGTATTTT
>.|TRBV20-1|few|TRBJ1-4
CSASRAGATNEKLFF
TGCAGTGCTAGCCGAGCTGGGGCAACTAATGAAAAACTGTTTTTT
>TRBD1|TRBV10-3|.|TRBJ1-2
CAISTTGGDGYTF
TGTGCCATCAGTACCACAGGGGGCGATGGCTACACCTTC
>.|TRBV7-9|few|TRBJ1-1
CASSLTVGRSRNTEAFF
TGTGCCAGCAGCTTAACGGTGGGACGGTCGAGGAACACTGAAGCTTTCTTT
>.|TRBV7-3|many|TRBJ2-7
CASSMGLGYEQYF
TGTGCCAGCAGCATGGGACTGGGTTACGAGCAGTACTTC
>.|TRBV6-5|.|TRBJ1-2
CASSPDGRYGYTF
TGTGCCAGCAGCCCCGACGGACGCTATGGCTACACCTTC
>.|TRBV12-3/TRBV12-4|few|TRBJ1-4
CASSLRGNEKLFF
TGTGCCAGCAGTTTACGAGGGAATGAAAAACTGTTTTTT
>TRBD1|TRBV7-3|.|TRBJ1-1
CASSRGQENTEAFF
TGTGCCAGCAGCAGGGGACAGGAGAACACTGAAGCTTTCTTT
>.|TRBV25-1|many|TRBJ1-2
CASSSSRIINYGYTF
TGTGCCAGCAGTTCGTCCCGAATCATTAACTATGGCTACACCTTC
>.|TRBV9|few|TRBJ2-7
CASNVAGTDAYEQYF
TGTGCCAGCAACGTAGCCGGGACCGATGCCTACGAGCAGTACTTC
>TRBD1|TRBV29-1|many|TRBJ1-1
CSVGPGGMTEAFF
TGCAGCGTTGGCCCAGGGGGCATGACTGAAGCTTTCTTT
>TRBD2|TRBV7-6|few|TRBJ2-2
CASSLPSSGGASGELFF
TGTGCCAGCAGCTTACCCTCGAGCGGGGGGGCCTCCGGGGAGCTGTTTTTT
>TRBD1|TRBV9|many|TRBJ2-5
CASSKRGSTGGLEETQYF
TGTGCCAGCAGCAAGAGAGGATCGACAGGGGGCTTGGAAGAGACCCAGTACTTC
>.|TRBV24-1|.|TRBJ2-5
CATSEWGTTETQYF
TGTGCCACCAGTGAATGGGGGACGACAGAGACCCAGTACTTC
>TRBD1|TRBV10-1|.|TRBJ1-2
CASSEFPGQGSYTF
TGCGCCAGCAGTGAATTCCCGGGACAGGGGTCCTACACCTTC
>.|TRBV7-8|.|TRBJ2-7
CASSLLGRTYEQYF
TGTGCCAGCAGCTTACTGGGACGGACCTACGAGCAGTACTTC
>.|TRBV11-2|many|TRBJ2-5
CASSQRGVGEETQYF
TGTGCCAGCAGCCAACGAGGGGTGGGGGAAGAGACCCAGTACTTC
>.|TRBV7-8|few|TRBJ1-2
CASSDQGIARGYTF
TGTGCCAGCAGCGACCAGGGGATAGCGCGCGGCTACACCTTC
>TRBD1|TRBV20-1|many|TRBJ1-6
CSARDGTDNSPLHF
TGCAGTGCTAGAGACGGGACAGATAATTCACCCCTCCACTTT
>TRBD1|TRBV28|few|TRBJ2-7
CASRSTGTGLYEQYF
TGTGCCAGCAGATCTACCGGGACAGGGCTCTACGAGCAGTACTTC
>TRBD2|TRBV7-9|few|TRBJ2-7
CASSPRLAGSYEQYF
TGTGCCAGCAGCCCAAGACTAGCGGGGAGCTACGAGCAGTACTTC
>.|TRBV12-2|many|TRBJ1-1
CASRLGGQANTEAFF
TGTGCAAGTCGCTTAGGGGGACAGGCTAACACTGAAGCTTTCTTT
>.|TRBV10-3|many|TRBJ1-2
CAIKAGDYGYTF
TGTGCCATCAAGGCAGGGGACTATGGCTACACCTTC
>.|TRBV7-2|many|TRBJ2-3
CASSLQVDTQYF
TGTGCCAGCAGCCTGCAGGTGGATACGCAGTATTTT
>TRBD1|TRBV3-1|.|TRBJ2-6
CASSHHSNRDSTTGANVLTF
TGTGCCAGCAGCCATCATTCGAACCGGGACAGTACGACTGGGGCCAACGTCCTGACTTTC
>TRBD1|TRBV15|many|TRBJ2-7
CATSRGTGGFSEQYF
TGTGCCACCAGCAGAGGAACAGGGGGGTTTTCCGAGCAGTACTTC
>TRBD1|TRBV6-2/TRBV6-3|.|TRBJ2-2
CASSTRDRDLTGELFF
TGTGCCAGCAGTACCCGGGACAGAGACCTCACCGGGGAGCTGTTTTTT